Listed here is a single T cell receptor beta chain. TCRdb reanalyzed the 5' RACE reads, giving one entry per CDR3 protein sequence and no DNA. Seen in this sample are under 600,000 distinct CDR3 sequences; the ten most common clones hold more than 1.4%. CDR1 SNHLY and CDR2 FYNNEI come from the germline V gene. The CDR3 length is 13 residues. This sample stems from a study of T cells expressing NK-cell markers. The sequence derives from a woman aged 50 to 60 in good health. Material: blood T cells: a sorted CD56 or NKG2C T cell subset, CD4+ or CD8+ T cells, or bulk PBMC T cells (not recorded which). This chain links TRBV2 with TRBJ2-5; as DNA is missing, the TRBD2 call by TCRdb cannot be tested. The CDR3 sequence: CASKSGTRETQYF.